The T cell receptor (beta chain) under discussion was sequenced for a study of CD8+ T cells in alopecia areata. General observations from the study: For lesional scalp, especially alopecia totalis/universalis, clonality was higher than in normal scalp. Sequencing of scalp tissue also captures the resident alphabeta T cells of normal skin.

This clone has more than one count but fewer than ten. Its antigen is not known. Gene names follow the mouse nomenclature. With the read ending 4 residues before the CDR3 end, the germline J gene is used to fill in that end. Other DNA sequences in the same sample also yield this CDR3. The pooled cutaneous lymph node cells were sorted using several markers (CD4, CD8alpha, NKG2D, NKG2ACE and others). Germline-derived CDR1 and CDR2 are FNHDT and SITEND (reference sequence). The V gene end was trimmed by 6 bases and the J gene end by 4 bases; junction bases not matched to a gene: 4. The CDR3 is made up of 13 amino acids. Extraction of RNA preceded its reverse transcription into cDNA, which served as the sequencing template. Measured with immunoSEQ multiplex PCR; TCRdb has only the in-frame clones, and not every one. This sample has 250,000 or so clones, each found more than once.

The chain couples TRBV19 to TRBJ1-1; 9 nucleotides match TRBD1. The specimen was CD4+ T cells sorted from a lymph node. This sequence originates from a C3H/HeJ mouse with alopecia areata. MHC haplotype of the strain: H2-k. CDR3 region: CASTTGGGTEVFF. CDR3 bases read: TGTGCCAGCACCACAGGGGGCGGCACA.